This T cell receptor (beta chain) stems from a study of T-cell reconstitution after alpha-beta-depleted transplantation in children. Whole-study findings and limits: Expanded clones from the graft, numbering several hundred, reportedly supplied alpha-beta T cells about two months after transplant. Several patients had high TCRbeta diversity at day 60; it came from surviving recipient T cells and thymic progenitors. Hyperexpanded clones declined; after one year, newly produced T cells mostly supplied diversity.

Using unique molecular identifiers, the investigators prepared the TCRbeta library. TCRdb analysed the PCR reads with MiXCR anew, one entry per CDR3 protein. The repertoire holds 95,000 to 150,000 distinct CDR3 sequences, with around 23% as singletons. Remarks on this clonotype: Antigen unknown.

The germline V and J ends were trimmed by 6 bases and 4 bases, with 16 bases remaining between them. Germline CDR1 is SGHTA and CDR2 is FQGNSA. CDR3 length: 15 amino acids. The origin of this receptor is a male patient between 2 and 15 years old who had a stem cell transplant for chronic granulomatous disease, so the T cells may come from the graft donor. The V gene is TRBV7-2, the J gene TRBJ1-5, with a tentative D call TRBD1 (5 bases). The sequences come from PBMCs, mostly from graft donor cells, collected 180 days after TCRalphabeta/CD19-depleted stem cell transplant. The CDR3 loop is CASSPARQTNQPQHF. CDR3 coding DNA: TGTGCCAGCAGTCCCGCGAGACAGACAAATCAGCCCCAGCATTTT.